The T cell receptor beta chain under discussion was sequenced for a study of identifying expanded T cells in peripheral blood. The study's findings and limits: Roughly two-week clone count variance significantly increased as total template count grew. Approximately 1.1 clones differed between technical replicates, versus approximately 17 and 20 over time.

Libraries were prepared by immunoSEQ multiplex PCR; TCRdb keeps only in-frame clonotypes and omits some of them. The sample has 95,000 to 100,000 clones, around 88% seen once. Collection occurred without any documented infections or immune events in donors. V gave up 5 bases and J gave up 5 bases; unmatched junction bases: 8. CDR1 and CDR2 from the germline V gene are SGHVS and FQNEAQ. This CDR3 is built from 15 residues. Note on this clone: Its matching antigen is unknown.

The clonotype was recovered from a person aged 18 to 69 in good health. Sequences were obtained from blood. The chain combines TRBV7-8 with TRBJ1-5, with TRBD1 matching 8 bases. CDR3 nucleotide sequence: TGTGCCAGCAGCGTCGGGACAGGTTATGATCAGCCCCAGCATTTT. As protein: CASSVGTGYDQPQHF. Complete variable domain (other parts from reference TRBV7-8 and TRBJ1-5): GAGVSQSPRYKVAKRGQDVALRCDPISGHVSLFWYQQALGQGPEFLTYFQNEAQLDKSGLPSDRFFAERPEGSVSTLKIQRTQQEDSAVYLCASSVGTGYDQPQHFGDGTRLSIL.